This is a list of T cell receptor beta chains from one sample in a study of blood T cell repertoires in COVID-19. Some clones are missing from TCRdb's copy, which holds only in-frame ones; the method was immunoSEQ multiplex PCR. Of roughly 290,000 clones in the sample, approximately 86% are singletons; the top ten hold around 3.7%. What was sequenced was peripheral blood. Every receptor here comes from a woman aged 50 to 60 with active or convalescent COVID-19. Each CDR3 is given without its conserved first and last residue. The order of the fields is V gene, D gene, CDR3 protein. A D gene is named only where the DNA matches it firmly.

TRBV3-1/TRBV3-2 | TRBD1 | ASSRTGDSNQPQH
TRBV19 | - | ASSAPDRLNTEAF
TRBV3-1/TRBV3-2 | - | ASSQDSRGAF
TRBV27 | TRBD2 | ASSPGGLAGLNEQF
TRBV10-2 | - | ASSGQPNEKLF
TRBV19 | TRBD1 | ASSGRQGISYT
TRBV6-5 | TRBD2 | ASRQGLAVYEQY
TRBV4-2 | TRBD1 | ASSHPGQYQETQY
TRBV19 | TRBD1 | ASSTRAGTGGTGELF
TRBV2 | TRBD1 | ASKRDRGTNEKLF
TRBV19 | TRBD2 | ASSGTSGTYNEQF
TRBV6-4 | TRBD2 | ASSRLAGLAYNEQF
TRBV28 | - | ASRLQGNYGYT
TRBV5-1 | - | ASSQGQETQY
TRBV6-5 | - | ASSPRTSNEKLF
TRBV5-6 | TRBD2 | ASSSLAGPTDTQY
TRBV29-1 | TRBD1 | SVTRTGGNGYT
TRBV6-5 | - | ASSYSGSTSPNEQY
TRBV5-8 | TRBD1 | ASRLTGVIGYT
TRBV5-1 | TRBD2 | ASSRTSGGFTGELF
TRBV5-4 | - | ASSLEGEQY
TRBV2 | - | ASITQGNTEAF
TRBV14 | TRBD2 | ASSPLAGPYNEQF
TRBV7-2 | TRBD2 | ASTRTSGRRGEQF
TRBV7-2 | - | ASSLGALIQDYEQY
TRBV15 | TRBD2 | ATSRDRRQSGRSNEQY
TRBV19 | TRBD2 | ASRAGTSPGELF
TRBV18 | - | ASSPDFGSTDTQY
TRBV6-5 | - | ASKDSLRAKNIQY
TRBV5-6 | TRBD1 | ASSAGQVNSPLH
TRBV4-1 | TRBD1 | ASSQDPGTGISYGYT
TRBV10-3 | TRBD1 | AISEPGQGASEAF
TRBV7-9 | TRBD1 | ASSSPLIRDRHSPLH
TRBV4-1 | TRBD1 | ASSQETGGRFGYT
TRBV2 | - | ASSDQQYQETQY
TRBV27 | TRBD1 | ASSSRGLHTEAF
TRBV7-6 | - | ASSGGGGTEIYNEQF
TRBV30 | - | AWSILLSYNEQF
TRBV11-2 | - | ASSSFFPRGKNTEAF
TRBV5-1 | TRBD1 | ASSLQGRNEKLF
TRBV28 | TRBD2 | ASSLKLAGVETQY
TRBV18 | TRBD1 | ASSNDRDHTEAF
TRBV5-1 | - | ASSFRDTNSPLH
TRBV7-9 | TRBD1 | ASSLGTGYNEQF
TRBV19 | - | ASTGQGADTQY
TRBV3-1/TRBV3-2 | TRBD2 | ASSQPSGLRTYEQY
TRBV6-1 | - | ASSELVGAGASYEQY
TRBV3-1/TRBV3-2 | - | ASSQRSGGTDKEQY
TRBV6-2/TRBV6-3 | - | ASSYSREEHYGYT
TRBV2 | - | ASLRDTGGNTEAF